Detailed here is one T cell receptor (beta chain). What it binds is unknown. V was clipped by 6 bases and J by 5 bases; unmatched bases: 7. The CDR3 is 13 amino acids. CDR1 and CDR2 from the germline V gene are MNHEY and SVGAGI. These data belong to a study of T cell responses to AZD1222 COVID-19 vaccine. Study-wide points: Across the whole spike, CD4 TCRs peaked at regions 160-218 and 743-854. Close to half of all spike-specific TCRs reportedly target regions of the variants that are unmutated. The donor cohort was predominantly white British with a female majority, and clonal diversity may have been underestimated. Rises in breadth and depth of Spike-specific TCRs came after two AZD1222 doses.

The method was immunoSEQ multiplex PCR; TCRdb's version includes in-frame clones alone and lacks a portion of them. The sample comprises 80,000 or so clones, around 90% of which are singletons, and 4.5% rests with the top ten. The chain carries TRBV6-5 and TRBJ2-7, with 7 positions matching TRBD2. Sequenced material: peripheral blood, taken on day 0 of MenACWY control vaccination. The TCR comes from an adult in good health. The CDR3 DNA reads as TGTGCCAGCAGGCGGGCGGGAGTCCACGAGCAGTACTTC. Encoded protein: CASRRAGVHEQYF.